A single sample gave rise to the 9 T cell receptor beta chains below, sequenced in a study of T cell responses to AZD1222 COVID-19 vaccine. The repertoire was sequenced with immunoSEQ multiplex PCR; TCRdb's copy has only in-frame clones and lacks some. The sample shows more than 75,000 clones, 83% of them seen only once. Sequencing used peripheral blood, obtained 28 days after the second AZD1222 dose. The receptors were gathered from an adult who received the AZD1222 COVID-19 vaccine.

The genes are TRBV6-5 and TRBJ1-2, with D possibly being TRBD1 (5 bases). CDR3 length: 15 amino acids. V dropped 2 bases and J dropped 4 bases, with 14 bases sitting between them. Germline CDR1 is MNHEY and CDR2 is SVGAGI. The chain's CDR3 is CASSYAHEGPYGYTF. The CDR3 nucleotides read TGTGCCAGCAGTTACGCCCACGAGGGGCCCTATGGCTACACCTTC.

The chain employs TRBV13 and TRBJ1-1; no firm D call. Trimming took 3 bases from V and 5 from J, leaving 19 bases between them. The CDR3 is made up of 16 amino acids. CDR1 and CDR2 (germline): PRHDT, FYEKMQ (reference sequence). CDR3 amino acids: CASSLSGQWGRTEAFF. The CDR3 bases are TGTGCCAGCAGCTTGTCCGGGCAGTGGGGTAGGACTGAAGCTTTCTTT.

This chain links TRBV4-1 with TRBJ1-5, with TRBD1 matching 7 bases. The CDR3 length is 15 residues. Germline loops: CDR1 MGHRA, CDR2 YSYEKL. The V segment lost 0 bases and the J segment 4 bases; nucleotides outside the gene matches: 3. CDR3: CASSQEGQFNQPQHF. The CDR3 region has the DNA TGCGCCAGCAGCCAAGAGGGACAGTTTAATCAGCCCCAGCATTTT.

This rearrangement joins TRBV14 to TRBJ2-3, with 10 bases that match TRBD2. The CDR3 is made up of 19 amino acids. Losses at the gene ends were 0 bases for V and 3 bases for J; bases not matched to a gene: 12. CDR1 is SGHDN and CDR2 is FVKESK in the germline V gene. In nucleotides, the CDR3 is TGTGCCAGCAGCCAAGATAGCCCCAGGCTAGCGGGAGTGACAGATACGCAGTATTTT. Amino acids: CASSQDSPRLAGVTDTQYF.

The V gene is TRBV3-1 (or the pseudogene TRBV3-2), the J gene TRBJ2-7, with a weak D call TRBD1 (5 bases). Germline CDR1 and CDR2: LGHDT and YNNKEL (reference sequence). The CDR3 sequence is 12 residues long. The V gene lost 2 bases and the J gene lost 9 bases, with 11 bases spanning the gap. CDR3 loop: CASSQISDRQYF. CDR3 in DNA: TGTGCCAGCAGCCAAATCTCCGACAGGCAGTACTTC.

This sequence joins TRBV6-5 and TRBJ2-1; 9 bases match TRBD2. Unmatched junction bases numbered 5, after V lost 4 bases and J lost 4 bases. CDR3 length equals 15 residues. The V gene's germline CDR1 is MNHEY and CDR2 SVGAGI. As DNA, the CDR3 is TGTGCCAGCAGTTCTAGCGGGATGGGTTACAATGAGCAGTTCTTC. Its translation is CASSSSGMGYNEQFF.

The rearrangement uses TRBV19 and TRBJ2-1, with TRBD2 identical over 15 bases. V shed 3 bases and J 8 bases; nucleotides not matched to a gene: 14. Germline CDR1 and CDR2: LNHDA and SQIVND (reference sequence). This CDR3 has 19 amino acids. This chain's CDR3 is CASSMNRGLAGGRYDEQFF. The CDR3 coding sequence is TGTGCCAGTAGTATGAACAGGGGACTAGCGGGAGGAAGGTACGATGAGCAGTTCTTC.

The rearrangement links TRBV7-2 to TRBJ2-1; no firm D call. V was trimmed by 5 bases and J by 3 bases, leaving 14 bases between them. CDR3 length: 15 amino acids. Germline CDR1 reads SGHTA; CDR2 reads FQGNSA. For the CDR3, the DNA is TGTGCCAGCAGCCCTGGCCCTCCCGGCTACAATGAGCAGTTCTTC. Translating gives CASSPGPPGYNEQFF.

This clone was counted a single time. CDR3 sequence reads: CASSVGADQRTGGRNEQFF. In DNA form, the CDR3 reads TGTGCCAGCAGCGTAGGCGCCGACCAAAGGACAGGGGGTCGGAATGAGCAGTTCTTC. The V call is TRBV9, the J call TRBJ2-1, with 10 bases matching TRBD1. The trim removed 0 bases at V and 7 bases at J, leaving 16 bases unmatched. CDR1 is SGDLS, CDR2 YYNGEE, per germline. The CDR3 totals 19 residues.